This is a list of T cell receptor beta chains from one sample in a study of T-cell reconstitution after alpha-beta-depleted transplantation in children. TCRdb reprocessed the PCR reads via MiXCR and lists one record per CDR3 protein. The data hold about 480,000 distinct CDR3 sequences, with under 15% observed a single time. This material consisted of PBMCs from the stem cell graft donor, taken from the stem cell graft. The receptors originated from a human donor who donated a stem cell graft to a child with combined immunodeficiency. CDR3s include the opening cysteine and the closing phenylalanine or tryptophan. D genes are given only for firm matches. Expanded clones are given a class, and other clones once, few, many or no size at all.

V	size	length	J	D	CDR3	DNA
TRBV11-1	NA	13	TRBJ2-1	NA	CASQNRGGNEQFF	TGTGCCAGCCAAAACAGGGGGGGGAATGAGCAGTTCTTC
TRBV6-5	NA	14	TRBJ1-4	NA	CASSYGGSGEKLFF	TGTGCCAGCAGTTACGGGGGCTCGGGGGAAAAACTGTTTTTT
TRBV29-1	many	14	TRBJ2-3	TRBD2	CSVGFYGGTDTQYF	TGCAGCGTTGGGTTCTACGGGGGGACAGATACGCAGTATTTT
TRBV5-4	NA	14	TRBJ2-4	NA	CASSSPGTLNIQYF	TGTGCCAGCAGCTCCCCCGGGACATTGAACATTCAGTACTTC
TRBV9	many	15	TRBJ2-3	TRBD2	CASSVGGGGTDTQYF	TGTGCCAGCAGTGTAGGCGGGGGGGGGACAGATACGCAGTATTTT
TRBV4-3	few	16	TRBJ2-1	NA	CASSQGAESSYNEQFF	TGCGCCAGCAGCCAAGGGGCAGAGAGCTCCTACAATGAGCAGTTCTTC
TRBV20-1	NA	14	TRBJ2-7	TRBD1	CSARAGTGKYEQYF	TGCAGTGCTAGAGCCGGGACAGGGAAATACGAGCAGTACTTC
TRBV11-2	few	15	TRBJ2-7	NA	CASSPQAGPGYEQYF	TGTGCCAGCAGCCCGCAGGCAGGGCCAGGCTACGAGCAGTACTTC
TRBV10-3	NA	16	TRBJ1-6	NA	CAISAGAQTLISPLHF	TGTGCCATCAGTGCGGGAGCCCAGACCCTTATTTCACCCCTCCACTTT
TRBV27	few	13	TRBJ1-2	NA	CASSHGTSYGYTF	TGTGCCAGCAGTCACGGGACATCCTATGGCTACACCTTC
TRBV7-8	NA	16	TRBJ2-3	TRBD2	CASSFAGAGGPDTQYF	TGTGCCAGCAGCTTCGCCGGGGCGGGGGGGCCGGATACGCAGTATTTT
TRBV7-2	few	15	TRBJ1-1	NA	CASSLVGERGTEAFF	TGTGCCAGCAGCTTAGTTGGGGAGAGAGGCACTGAAGCTTTCTTT
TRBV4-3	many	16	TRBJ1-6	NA	CASSQDLGAWDSPLHF	TGCGCCAGCAGCCAAGATTTGGGCGCATGGGATTCACCCCTCCACTTT
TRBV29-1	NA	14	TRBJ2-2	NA	CSAEKGGACGELFF	TGCAGCGCCGAGAAGGGGGGGGCCTGCGGGGAGCTGTTTTTT
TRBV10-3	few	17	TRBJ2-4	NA	CAISEFLLGESKNIQYF	TGTGCCATCAGTGAGTTCCTCCTTGGGGAGAGCAAAAACATTCAGTACTTC
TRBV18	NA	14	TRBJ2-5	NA	CASSPPSGQETQYF	TGTGCCAGCTCACCACCGTCAGGTCAAGAGACCCAGTACTTC
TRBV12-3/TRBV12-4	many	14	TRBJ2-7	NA	CASSLPGPGYEQYF	TGTGCCAGCAGCCTCCCCGGGCCGGGCTACGAGCAGTACTTC
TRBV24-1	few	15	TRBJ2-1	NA	CATRTSGTPSNEQFF	TGTGCCACCAGAACCTCCGGGACCCCTTCGAATGAGCAGTTCTTC
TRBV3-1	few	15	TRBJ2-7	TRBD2	CASSHLLAAIYEQYF	TGTGCCAGCAGCCACCTACTAGCGGCTATCTACGAGCAGTACTTC
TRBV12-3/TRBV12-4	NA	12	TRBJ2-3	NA	CASSLKADTQYF	TGTGCCAGCAGTTTAAAGGCAGATACGCAGTATTTT
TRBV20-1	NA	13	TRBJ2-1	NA	CSAREGGINEQFF	TGCAGTGCTAGAGAGGGTGGTATAAATGAGCAGTTCTTC
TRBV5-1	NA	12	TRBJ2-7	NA	CASSRPTGEQYF	TGCGCCAGCAGCCGTCCGACCGGTGAGCAGTACTTC
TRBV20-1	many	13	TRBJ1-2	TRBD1	CSAPLTGDDGYTF	TGCAGTGCTCCACTGACAGGGGACGATGGCTACACCTTC
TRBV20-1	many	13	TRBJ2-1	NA	CSARAGRYNEQFF	TGCAGTGCTAGAGCGGGACGGTACAATGAGCAGTTCTTC
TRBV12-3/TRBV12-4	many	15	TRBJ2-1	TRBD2	CASSILAVSYNEQFF	TGTGCCAGCAGTATTCTAGCGGTGTCCTACAATGAGCAGTTCTTC
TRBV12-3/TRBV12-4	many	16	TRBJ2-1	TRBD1	CASSSTTGASYNEQFF	TGTGCCAGCAGTTCAACGACAGGGGCATCCTACAATGAGCAGTTCTTC
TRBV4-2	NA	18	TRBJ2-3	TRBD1	CASSLFMPGTGGDYTQYF	TGTGCCAGCAGCCTATTTATGCCCGGGACAGGGGGCGATTATACGCAGTATTTT
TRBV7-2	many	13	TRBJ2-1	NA	CASNLGPYNEQFF	TGTGCCAGCAACCTCGGTCCCTACAATGAGCAGTTCTTC
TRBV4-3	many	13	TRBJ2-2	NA	CASSQRNPGELFF	TGCGCCAGCAGCCAACGGAATCCCGGGGAGCTGTTTTTT
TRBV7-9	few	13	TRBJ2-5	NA	CASSTDGPETQYF	TGTGCCAGCAGCACGGACGGCCCGGAGACCCAGTACTTC
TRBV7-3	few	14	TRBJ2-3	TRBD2	CASSLTGGFDTQYF	TGTGCCAGCAGCTTAACGGGGGGGTTTGATACGCAGTATTTT
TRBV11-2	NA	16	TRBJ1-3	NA	CASSLDGRAGGNTIYF	TGTGCCAGCAGCTTAGACGGCAGGGCGGGTGGAAACACCATATATTTT
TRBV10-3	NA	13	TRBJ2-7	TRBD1	CAIKKTGVYEQYF	TGTGCCATCAAAAAAACAGGGGTCTACGAGCAGTACTTC
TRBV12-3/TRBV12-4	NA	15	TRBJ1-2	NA	CASSLVNRPNYGYTF	TGTGCCAGCAGTTTAGTTAACAGGCCGAACTATGGCTACACCTTC
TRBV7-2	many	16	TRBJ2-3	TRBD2	CASSLDLAGITDTQYF	TGTGCCAGCAGCTTAGACCTAGCGGGGATCACAGATACGCAGTATTTT
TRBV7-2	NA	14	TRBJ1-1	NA	CASSLRTANTEAFF	TGTGCCAGCAGCTTAAGGACAGCGAACACTGAAGCTTTCTTT
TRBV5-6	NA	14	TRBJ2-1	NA	CASSLDQLDNEQFF	TGTGCCAGCAGCCTGGACCAGCTTGACAATGAGCAGTTCTTC
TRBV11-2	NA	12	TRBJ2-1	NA	CASSRGGGEQFF	TGTGCCAGCAGCCGCGGTGGGGGTGAGCAGTTCTTC
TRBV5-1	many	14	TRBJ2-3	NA	CASSLVGSVDTQYF	TGCGCCAGCAGCTTGGTAGGATCTGTGGATACGCAGTATTTT
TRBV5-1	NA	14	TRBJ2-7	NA	CASSSDIFSTTQYF	TGCGCCAGCAGCTCGGACATTTTTTCTACGACGCAGTACTTC